Listed below are T cell receptor beta chains from one sample, sequenced in a study of blood T cell repertoires in COVID-19. Clones were sequenced by immunoSEQ multiplex PCR, and TCRdb holds only the in-frame ones, with some missing. There are 200,000 to 250,000 clones in the sample; 82% occur only once, and roughly 3.5% lies in the top ten. Sequences were obtained from PBMCs or T cells enriched from blood (not recorded which). The receptors derive from a woman aged 55-70 years who had recovered from COVID-19. Both conserved end residues are part of each CDR3. A D gene is named only where the DNA matches it firmly. Some rows have no size entry. The others give once, few or many, or a class for an expanded clone.

D gene,clone size,V gene,J gene,CDR3 protein,CDR3 DNA
TRBD2,once,TRBV4-1,TRBJ2-1,CASSQTRLAGGLNEQFF,TGCGCCAGCAGCCAAACGCGACTAGCGGGGGGGCTAAATGAGCAGTTCTTC
TRBD1,few,TRBV19,TRBJ1-5,CASTNRGDNQPQHF,TGTGCCAGTACGAACAGGGGGGATAATCAGCCCCAGCATTTT
TRBD1,NA,TRBV7-6,TRBJ2-2,CASSSGLDRVNTGELFF,TGTGCCAGCAGCTCGGGATTAGACAGGGTGAACACCGGGGAGCTGTTTTTT
NA,few,TRBV5-1,TRBJ1-2,CASSWGQRWDYGYTF,TGCGCCAGCAGCTGGGGCCAAAGGTGGGACTATGGCTACACCTTC
TRBD1,NA,TRBV5-5,TRBJ1-2,CASSLQQGVGYTF,TGTGCCAGCAGCTTGCAGCAGGGGGTTGGCTACACCTTC
TRBD1,NA,TRBV6-2/TRBV6-3,TRBJ1-2,CASSTDRGNGYTF,TGTGCCAGCAGTACCGACAGGGGGAATGGCTACACCTTC
NA,NA,TRBV2,TRBJ1-6,CASSRRSNSPLHF,TGTGCCAGCAGTCGCAGGTCTAATTCACCCCTCCACTTT
NA,many,TRBV2,TRBJ1-1,CASSDGPGTEAFF,TGTGCCAGCAGTGATGGGCCCGGCACTGAAGCTTTCTTT
TRBD2,NA,TRBV29-1,TRBJ2-1,CSVVVGGLAANNEQFF,TGCAGCGTTGTAGTAGGTGGGCTAGCGGCTAACAATGAGCAGTTCTTC
NA,few,TRBV19,TRBJ1-1,CASTPRENTEAFF,TGTGCCAGTACTCCCAGGGAGAACACTGAAGCTTTCTTT
NA,NA,TRBV20-1,TRBJ1-4,CSASRITGNNEKLFF,TGCAGTGCTAGTCGGATTACAGGGAATAACGAAAAACTGTTTTTT
NA,few,TRBV29-1,TRBJ2-5,CSVDSEQETQYF,TGCAGCGTTGACAGCGAGCAAGAGACCCAGTACTTC
TRBD1,NA,TRBV6-5,TRBJ1-2,CASYRDRGQGYTF,TGTGCCAGCTACCGGGACAGGGGGCAGGGCTACACCTTC
NA,NA,TRBV9,TRBJ1-3,CASSRGGNSGNTIYF,TGTGCCAGCAGCCGGGGAGGCAATTCAGGAAACACCATATATTTT
TRBD2,NA,TRBV5-8,TRBJ2-5,CASSGGLAGAETQYF,TGTGCCAGCAGCGGGGGACTAGCGGGGGCTGAGACCCAGTACTTC
TRBD2,NA,TRBV12-3/TRBV12-4,TRBJ2-1,CASRMSGDNEQFF,TGTGCCAGCAGGATGAGCGGGGACAATGAGCAGTTCTTC
NA,NA,TRBV6-5,TRBJ2-2,CASSKHPGELFF,TGTGCCAGCAGTAAACACCCCGGGGAGCTGTTTTTT
NA,NA,TRBV2,TRBJ2-3,CASSENRRYTDTQYF,TGTGCCAGCAGTGAAAACAGGCGCTACACAGATACGCAGTATTTT
NA,NA,TRBV27,TRBJ1-6,CASSLSGGEGNSPLHF,TGTGCCAGCAGTTTATCAGGTGGGGAGGGGAATTCACCCCTCCACTTT
TRBD1,NA,TRBV7-2,TRBJ1-3,CASSAPGTAFSTSGNTIYF,TGTGCCAGCAGCGCCCCCGGGACAGCCTTTTCAACATCTGGAAACACCATATATTTT
NA,once,TRBV12-3/TRBV12-4,TRBJ2-1,CASSGYNEQFF,TGTGCCAGCAGCGGGTACAATGAGCAGTTCTTC
TRBD1,few,TRBV4-1,TRBJ1-2,CASSRNPERDRGYGYTF,TGCGCCAGCAGCCGCAACCCCGAACGGGACAGGGGCTATGGCTACACCTTC
NA,few,TRBV19,TRBJ1-2,CASNGGTDFYGYTF,TGTGCCAGTAATGGGGGGACCGACTTCTATGGCTACACCTTC
TRBD1,NA,TRBV12-5,TRBJ1-1,CASSRQGNTEAFF,TGTGCTAGTTCCCGACAGGGGAACACTGAAGCTTTCTTT
NA,NA,TRBV27,TRBJ1-1,CASRRGRVISTEAFF,TGTGCCAGCAGGCGCGGCAGGGTTATATCCACTGAAGCTTTCTTT
NA,NA,TRBV6-5,TRBJ1-5,CASSRQVGQPQHF,TGTGCCAGCAGTCGACAGGTTGGCCAGCCCCAGCATTTT
NA,many,TRBV6-4,TRBJ2-2,CASSERDTGELFF,TGTGCCAGCAGTGAGCGGGACACCGGGGAGCTGTTTTTT
NA,NA,TRBV4-1,TRBJ1-5,CASSQEQGSNQPQHF,TGCGCCAGCAGCCAAGAGCAGGGGAGCAATCAGCCCCAGCATTTT
TRBD1,NA,TRBV24-1,TRBJ1-2,CATSDPGQGDYGYTF,TGTGCCACCAGTGACCCGGGACAGGGTGACTATGGCTACACCTTC
NA,NA,TRBV18,TRBJ1-2,CASSPSAGQGIYGYTF,TGTGCCAGCTCACCCAGCGCGGGGCAGGGCATCTATGGCTACACCTTC
TRBD2,NA,TRBV20-1,TRBJ2-7,CSASRRASGTSEQYF,TGCAGTGCTAGTAGAAGGGCTAGCGGGACCTCCGAGCAGTACTTC
TRBD2,NA,TRBV11-2,TRBJ2-5,CASSLTSGGQTQYF,TGTGCCAGCAGCTTGACTAGCGGGGGACAGACCCAGTACTTC
NA,few,TRBV12-3/TRBV12-4,TRBJ1-1,CASSWGRKTEAFF,TGTGCCAGCAGTTGGGGCAGGAAGACGGAAGCTTTCTTT
TRBD1,once,TRBV4-3,TRBJ1-2,CASSHHDRGYGYTF,TGCGCCAGCAGCCATCACGACAGGGGATATGGCTACACCTTC
NA,NA,TRBV10-3,TRBJ1-6,CAISDQGRTSPLHF,TGTGCCATCAGTGACCAGGGGAGAACTTCACCCCTCCACTTT
NA,NA,TRBV29-1,TRBJ2-5,CSVLPARGTQYF,TGCAGCGTTCTCCCAGCCCGGGGGACCCAGTACTTC
NA,NA,TRBV4-2,TRBJ1-1,CASSQASTDLQAFF,TGTGCCAGCAGCCAGGCCTCCACCGACTTACAAGCTTTCTTT
NA,NA,TRBV4-3,TRBJ1-2,CASRAGFTAGYTF,TGCGCCAGCAGGGCGGGATTTACCGCCGGCTACACCTTC
NA,NA,TRBV28,TRBJ2-7,CASSLGYEQYF,TGTGCCAGCAGCCTCGGCTACGAGCAGTACTTC
TRBD1,NA,TRBV18,TRBJ2-4,CASSPAGTGGNIQYF,TGTGCCAGCTCCCCAGCCGGGACAGGGGGAAACATTCAGTACTTC
NA,NA,TRBV24-1,TRBJ1-5,CATSPLNQPQHF,TGTGCCACCAGTCCGCTAAATCAGCCCCAGCATTTT
NA,NA,TRBV7-2,TRBJ1-5,CASSLDSQGSQPQHF,TGTGCCAGCAGCTTAGACAGTCAGGGTAGCCAGCCCCAGCATTTT
TRBD1,NA,TRBV6-5,TRBJ1-1,CASTRDRGGTEAFF,TGTGCCAGCACCCGGGACAGGGGAGGGACTGAAGCTTTCTTT
NA,NA,TRBV19,TRBJ2-2,CASSIGVYTGELFF,TGTGCCAGTAGTATAGGAGTATACACCGGGGAGCTGTTTTTT
TRBD2,NA,TRBV27,TRBJ2-7,CASSSSGRAPYEQYF,TGTGCCAGCAGCTCTAGCGGGAGGGCCCCCTACGAGCAGTACTTC
TRBD2,NA,TRBV7-3,TRBJ2-3,CASSSLAGGRDTQYF,TGTGCCAGCAGCTCGCTAGCGGGGGGGAGAGATACGCAGTATTTT
NA,NA,TRBV5-1,TRBJ2-1,CASSLGGAHYNEQFF,TGCGCCAGCAGCTTGGGCGGGGCCCATTACAATGAGCAGTTCTTC
TRBD1,NA,TRBV5-8,TRBJ1-4,CASSSTGGAGEKLFF,TGTGCCAGCAGCTCCACAGGGGGCGCGGGAGAAAAACTGTTTTTT
TRBD1,few,TRBV18,TRBJ1-1,CASSPGQGAEAFF,TGTGCCAGCTCACCGGGACAGGGCGCTGAAGCTTTCTTT
NA,NA,TRBV27,TRBJ1-5,CASSFGLNQPQHF,TGTGCCAGCAGTTTTGGACTCAATCAGCCCCAGCATTTT
TRBD2,NA,TRBV7-2,TRBJ2-5,CASSISSGLQETQYF,TGTGCCAGCAGCATTTCTAGCGGGCTCCAAGAGACCCAGTACTTC
TRBD1,once,TRBV29-1,TRBJ2-3,CSVEGTGVDTQYF,TGCAGCGTTGAGGGGACAGGGGTAGATACGCAGTATTTT
NA,NA,TRBV28,TRBJ1-2,CASSLPAESYGYTF,TGTGCCAGCAGTTTACCTGCCGAGAGCTATGGCTACACCTTC
TRBD1,few,TRBV2,TRBJ1-6,CASLWDRSSYNSPLHF,TGTGCCAGCCTTTGGGACAGGAGCTCCTATAATTCACCCCTCCACTTT